Listed here are 21 T cell receptor beta chains from one sample, sequenced in a study of shared clonotypes between healthy human individuals. The table came from immunoSEQ multiplex PCR; TCRdb's copy has only in-frame clones and leaves some out. The table includes some 200,000 clones, about 69% detected once. The source material was memory CD4+ T cells sorted from blood. As for subset: CD45RA-negative fraction. The origin of the receptors is a man aged 30 to 39 in good health.

The chain recombines TRBV30 with TRBJ1-1, with 11 bases fitting TRBD1. Germline V lookup: CDR1 GTSNPN, CDR2 SVGIG (reference sequence). The CDR3 consists of 16 residues. With V trimmed by 4 bases and J by 1 base, 8 bases remained unmatched. In nucleotides, the CDR3 is TGTGCCTGGACTCTATGGACAGGGGGCCCGAACACTGAAGCTTTCTTT. Translated: CAWTLWTGGPNTEAFF.

The chain uses TRBV7-9 and TRBJ1-1; D is uncertain. Germline CDR1 is SEHNR and CDR2 is FQNEAQ (reference sequence). The ends were cut back, 4 bases at V and 5 bases at J, with 11 bases in the middle. This CDR3 has 13 amino acids. CDR3 bases: TGTGCCAGCAGCTCCCCCGTCGGTACTGAAGCTTTCTTT. This translates into CASSSPVGTEAFF.

A few counts support this clone. V gene TRBV14 combines with J gene TRBJ2-5; D perhaps matches TRBD2 (5 bases). Trimming removed 0 bases from V and 3 bases from J, with 14 bases in between. This CDR3 has 16 amino acids. The germline CDR1 and CDR2 sequences are SGHDN and FVKESK. This CDR3 is CASSQDYGGLEETQYF. Written as DNA, the CDR3 is TGTGCCAGCAGCCAAGATTATGGAGGTCTCGAAGAGACCCAGTACTTC.

This chain links TRBV9 with TRBJ1-1; a weak D match, TRBD1 (5 bases). V dropped 0 bases and J dropped 11 bases, with 17 bases sitting between them. The CDR3 has 14 residues. CDR1 SGDLS and CDR2 YYNGEE come from the germline V gene. In nucleotides, the CDR3 is TGTGCCAGCAGCGTAGAGGGGACTTTACTGGGGGCTTTCTTT. Translating gives CASSVEGTLLGAFF.

This clone was recorded a few times. This chain joins TRBV29-1 and TRBJ2-1; perhaps TRBD1 as D (6 bases). CDR3 length equals 11 residues. Trimming took off 6 bases at V and 7 bases at J, with 10 bases between the two ends. Germline loops: CDR1 SQVTM, CDR2 ANQGSEA. The CDR3 region is CSVSQGNEQFF. The DNA for the CDR3 is TGCAGCGTCTCTCAGGGGAATGAGCAGTTCTTC.

The genes are TRBV9 and TRBJ2-1; weak D call: TRBD2 (6 bases). CDR3 length: 16 residues. With 2 bases removed from V and 2 bases from J, the gap between germline ends came to 14 bases. The germline gives CDR1 SGDLS, CDR2 YYNGEE. CDR3 in amino acids: CASSVQGGTPYNEQFF. As DNA, the CDR3 is TGTGCCAGCAGCGTTCAAGGCGGGACGCCCTACAATGAGCAGTTCTTC.

This clone was seen only a few times. The genes are TRBV5-4 and TRBJ2-2; D possibly corresponds to TRBD1 (5 bases). V shed 0 bases and J shed 3 bases, with 9 bases lying between them. This CDR3 has 15 residues. Germline V lookup: CDR1 SGHNT, CDR2 YYREEE (reference sequence). The CDR3 is CASSLGAGYTGELFF. The CDR3 DNA reads TGTGCCAGCAGCTTGGGGGCAGGGTACACCGGGGAGCTGTTTTTT.

Worth noting for this clone: This same CDR3 is encoded by further DNA sequences in the sample. The chain uses TRBV19 and TRBJ2-5, with D possibly TRBD1 on 6 matching bases. V was shortened by 5 bases and J by 4 bases, with 11 bases between the two germline ends. Germline V gene data show CDR1 as LNHDA and CDR2 as SQIVND (reference sequence). There are 13 residues in the CDR3. The CDR3 loop reads CASSPTGRETQYF. The CDR3 coding sequence is TGTGCCAGTAGTCCAACAGGGCGAGAGACCCAGTACTTC.

The V call is TRBV11-3, the J call TRBJ1-1; a weak D match, TRBD1 (5 bases). The CDR3 is 13 amino acids. Looked up from germline, CDR1 is SGHNT and CDR2 is YENEEA. V lost 5 bases, J lost 1 base, and 8 bases lay in between. In DNA form, the CDR3 reads TGTGCCAGCAGCAAAGACAGGAACACTGAAGCTTTCTTT. It encodes CASSKDRNTEAFF.

The V gene is TRBV11-2, the J gene TRBJ2-7, with no clear D. The CDR3 consists of 14 residues. Trimming pared 0 bases from V and 2 bases from J, leaving 8 bases between. Germline CDR1 is SGHAT and CDR2 is FQNNGV. The CDR3 protein is CASSLEQWAYEQYF. DNA of the CDR3: TGTGCCAGCAGCTTAGAGCAGTGGGCCTACGAGCAGTACTTC.

V usage is TRBV6-1 and J usage is TRBJ1-2; D uncertain. Trimming shortened V by 6 bases and J by 0 bases, and 5 bases separated the two germline ends. This CDR3 spans 12 amino acids. The germline V gene has CDR1 MNHNS and CDR2 SASEGT. CDR3 sequence: CASRDSNYGYTF. DNA of the CDR3: TGTGCCAGCAGGGACTCTAACTATGGCTACACCTTC.

The chain employs TRBV6-6 and TRBJ2-7, with 8 bases that match TRBD1. The CDR3 loop spans 14 amino acids. Germline-derived CDR1 and CDR2 are MNHNY and SVGAGI (reference sequence). The V gene end was trimmed by 5 bases and the J gene end by 3 bases; junction bases not matched to a gene: 6. The CDR3 reads CASSEGTGFYEQYF. CDR3 nucleotide sequence: TGTGCCAGCAGTGAGGGGACAGGTTTCTACGAGCAGTACTTC.

V usage is TRBV18 and J usage is TRBJ1-1, with D perhaps TRBD1 (5 bases). V lost 4 bases and J 1 base, leaving 10 bases between the germline ends. CDR1 KGHSH and CDR2 LQKENI come from the germline V gene. The CDR3 length is 14 residues. The CDR3 sequence is CASSLSQGNTEAFF. For the CDR3, the DNA is TGTGCCAGCTCACTCTCTCAGGGGAACACTGAAGCTTTCTTT. The complete variable domain, with remaining parts taken from reference TRBV18 and TRBJ1-1, reads NAGVMQNPRHLVRRRGQEARLRCSPMKGHSHVYWYRQLPEEGLKFMVYLQKENIIDESGMPKERFSAEFPKEGPSILRIQQVVRGDSAAYFCASSLSQGNTEAFFGQGTRLTVV.

V and J are TRBV18 and TRBJ1-2; TRBD1 matches at 7 bases. Germline V gene sequence: CDR1 KGHSH, CDR2 LQKENI. V lost 1 base, J lost 0 bases, and 5 bases stayed unmatched. This CDR3 contains 16 residues. CDR3 coding DNA: TGTGCCAGCTCACCACGACGACAGGGTTCTAACTATGGCTACACCTTC. Translating gives CASSPRRQGSNYGYTF.

The J gene is TRBJ2-3, the V gene TRBV6-5; either TRBD1 or TRBD2 may supply D (5 bases each). Trimming took off 6 bases at V and 2 bases at J, with 12 bases between the two ends. Germline V CDR1 and CDR2: MNHEY, SVGAGI. This CDR3 comprises 14 residues. CDR3 sequence (DNA): TGTGCCAGCAGGAGGGACCGCTTCACAGATACGCAGTATTTT. This encodes CASRRDRFTDTQYF.

This clone occurred a few times. This chain connects TRBV5-1 to TRBJ2-5, with TRBD2 matching 8 bases. Germline CDR1 reads SGHRS; CDR2 reads YFSETQ. The CDR3 is 14 amino acids. The ends lost 2 bases at V and 3 bases at J; junction bases unmatched: 3. CDR3 residues: CASSLTSGEETQYF. Written as DNA, the CDR3 is TGCGCCAGCAGCTTAACTAGCGGCGAAGAGACCCAGTACTTC.

The table lists this clone with a count of one. The chain recombines TRBV5-4 with TRBJ2-5; TRBD1 agrees at 7 bases. Germline CDR1 reads SGHNT; CDR2 reads YYREEE (reference sequence). This CDR3 spans 15 amino acids. The V gene end was trimmed by 4 bases and the J gene end by 1 base; junction bases not matched to a gene: 7. CDR3 region: CASSPDRALQETQYF. DNA of the CDR3: TGTGCCAGCAGCCCCGACAGGGCCCTCCAAGAGACCCAGTACTTC.

The V call is TRBV7-2, the J call TRBJ2-5; tentative D call: TRBD2 (5 bases). The CDR3 length is 16 residues. Germline values: CDR1 SGHTA, CDR2 FQGNSA. Deletions cut 8 bases from V and 1 base from J, with 20 bases between. In nucleotides, the CDR3 is TGTGCCAGCGAGCGCGGAGAGCGGTTTGCCCAAGAGACCCAGTACTTC. It codes for CASERGERFAQETQYF.

The chain employs TRBV2 and TRBJ2-1, with a possible D match to TRBD1 (5 bases). V dropped 6 bases and J dropped 4 bases, with 16 bases sitting between them. The germline CDR1 and CDR2 sequences are SNHLY and FYNNEI. The CDR3 loop spans 15 amino acids. Written as DNA, the CDR3 is TGTGCCAGCAGGGCTACTACAGGCTCGTACAATGAGCAGTTCTTC. Translated: CASRATTGSYNEQFF.

Here the CDR3 reads CASGLGLAGGTDTQYF. In nucleotides, the CDR3 is TGTGCTAGTGGTTTAGGACTAGCGGGGGGCACAGATACGCAGTATTTT. The chain employs TRBV12-5 and TRBJ2-3; 13 bases are a match to TRBD2. V dropped 3 bases and J dropped 1; count of bases not matched to a gene: 1. Germline values: CDR1 LGHNT, CDR2 FRNRAP. The length of the CDR3 is 16 residues.

This rearrangement joins TRBV5-6 to TRBJ2-1; no firm D call. V was shortened by 0 bases and J by 3 bases, with 13 bases between the two germline ends. Germline V lookup: CDR1 SGHDT, CDR2 YYEEEE. The CDR3 sequence is 16 residues long. The CDR3 here is CASSLGHSSLYNEQFF. CDR3 nucleotides: TGTGCCAGCAGCTTGGGGCACAGCTCTCTCTACAATGAGCAGTTCTTC.